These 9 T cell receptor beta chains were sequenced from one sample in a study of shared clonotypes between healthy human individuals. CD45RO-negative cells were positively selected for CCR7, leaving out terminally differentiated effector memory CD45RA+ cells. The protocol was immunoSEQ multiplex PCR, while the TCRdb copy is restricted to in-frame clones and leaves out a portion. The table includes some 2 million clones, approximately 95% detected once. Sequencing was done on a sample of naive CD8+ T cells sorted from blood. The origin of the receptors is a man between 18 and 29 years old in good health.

CDR3 sequence (DNA): TGTGCCAGCAGCTCGCGGGTTGCGGGGCACCTGGGGGAGACCCAGTACTTC. Translated: CASSSRVAGHLGETQYF. This chain connects TRBV7-9 to TRBJ2-5; a weak D match, TRBD2 (6 bases). This CDR3 comprises 17 residues. Trimming removed 4 bases from V and 5 bases from J, with 23 bases in between. The germline gives CDR1 SEHNR, CDR2 FQNEAQ (reference sequence).

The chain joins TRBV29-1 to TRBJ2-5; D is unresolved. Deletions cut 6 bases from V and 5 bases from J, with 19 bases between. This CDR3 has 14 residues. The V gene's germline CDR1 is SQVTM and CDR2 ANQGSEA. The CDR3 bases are TGCAGCGTACGACAAATCATGGCCCCGGAGACCCAGTACTTC. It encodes CSVRQIMAPETQYF.

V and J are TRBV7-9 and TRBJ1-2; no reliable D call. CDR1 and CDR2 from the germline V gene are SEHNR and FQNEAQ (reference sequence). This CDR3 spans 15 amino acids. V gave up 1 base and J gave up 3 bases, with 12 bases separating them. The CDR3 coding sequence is TGTGCCAGCAGCTTAGTTGGCGGAACACACTATGGCTACACCTTC. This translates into CASSLVGGTHYGYTF.

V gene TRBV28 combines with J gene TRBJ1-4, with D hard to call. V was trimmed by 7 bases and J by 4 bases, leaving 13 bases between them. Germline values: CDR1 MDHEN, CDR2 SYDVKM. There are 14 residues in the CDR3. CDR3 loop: CASTRAYLNEKLFF. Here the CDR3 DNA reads TGTGCCAGCACCCGGGCCTACCTTAATGAAAAACTGTTTTTT.

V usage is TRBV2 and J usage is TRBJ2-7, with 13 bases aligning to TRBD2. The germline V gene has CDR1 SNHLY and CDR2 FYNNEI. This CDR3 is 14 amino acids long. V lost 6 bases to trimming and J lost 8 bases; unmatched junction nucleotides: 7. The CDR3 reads CASSSGLAGTKQYF. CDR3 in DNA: TGTGCCAGCAGCTCGGGACTAGCGGGAACGAAGCAGTACTTC.

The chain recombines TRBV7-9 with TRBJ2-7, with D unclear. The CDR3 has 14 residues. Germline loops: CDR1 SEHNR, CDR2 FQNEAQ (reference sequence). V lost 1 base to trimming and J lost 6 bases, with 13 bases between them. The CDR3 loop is CASSLGPDAIEQYF. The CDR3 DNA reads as TGTGCCAGCAGCTTAGGGCCTGATGCTATCGAGCAGTACTTC.

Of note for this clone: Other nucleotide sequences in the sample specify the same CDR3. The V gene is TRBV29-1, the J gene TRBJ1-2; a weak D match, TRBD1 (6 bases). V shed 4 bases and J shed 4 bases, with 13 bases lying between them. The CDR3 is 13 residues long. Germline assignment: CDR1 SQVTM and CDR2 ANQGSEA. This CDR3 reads CSVVGGQGYGYTF. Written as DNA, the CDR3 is TGCAGCGTTGTGGGGGGGCAAGGCTATGGCTACACCTTC.

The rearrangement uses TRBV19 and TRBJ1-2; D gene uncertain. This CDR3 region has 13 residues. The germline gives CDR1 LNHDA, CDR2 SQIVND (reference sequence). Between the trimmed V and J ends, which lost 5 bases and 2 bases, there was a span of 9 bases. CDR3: CASSFLGNYGYTF. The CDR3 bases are TGTGCCAGTAGTTTTCTAGGGAACTATGGCTACACCTTC.

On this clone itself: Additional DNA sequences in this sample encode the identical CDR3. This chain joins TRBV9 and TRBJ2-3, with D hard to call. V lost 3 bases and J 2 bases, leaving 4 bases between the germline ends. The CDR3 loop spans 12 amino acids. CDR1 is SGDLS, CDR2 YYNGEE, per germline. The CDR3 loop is CASSANTDTQYF. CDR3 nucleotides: TGTGCCAGCAGCGCGAACACAGATACGCAGTATTTT. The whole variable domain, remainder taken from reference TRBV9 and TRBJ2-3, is DSGVTQTPKHLITATGQRVTLRCSPRSGDLSVYWYQQSLDQGLQFLIQYYNGEERAKGNILERFSAQQFPDLHSELNLSSLELGDSALYFCASSANTDTQYFGPGTRLTVL.